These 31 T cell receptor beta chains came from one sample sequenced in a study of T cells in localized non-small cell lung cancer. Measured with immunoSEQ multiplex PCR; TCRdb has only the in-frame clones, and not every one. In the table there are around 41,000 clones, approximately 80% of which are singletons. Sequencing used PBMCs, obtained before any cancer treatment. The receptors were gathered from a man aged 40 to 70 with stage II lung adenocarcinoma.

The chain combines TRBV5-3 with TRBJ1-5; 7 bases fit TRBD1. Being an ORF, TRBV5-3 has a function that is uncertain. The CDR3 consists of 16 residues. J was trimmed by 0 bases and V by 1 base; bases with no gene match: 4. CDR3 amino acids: CARSLSRGYSNQPQHF. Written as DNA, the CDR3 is TGTGCCAGAAGCTTGAGCAGGGGGTATAGCAATCAGCCCCAGCATTTT.

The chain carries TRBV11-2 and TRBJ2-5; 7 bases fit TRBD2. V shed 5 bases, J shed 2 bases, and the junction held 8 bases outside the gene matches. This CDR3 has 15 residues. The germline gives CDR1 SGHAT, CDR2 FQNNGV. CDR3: CASSLKRGAQETQYF. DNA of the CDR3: TGTGCCAGCAGCCTGAAGCGGGGAGCTCAAGAGACCCAGTACTTC.

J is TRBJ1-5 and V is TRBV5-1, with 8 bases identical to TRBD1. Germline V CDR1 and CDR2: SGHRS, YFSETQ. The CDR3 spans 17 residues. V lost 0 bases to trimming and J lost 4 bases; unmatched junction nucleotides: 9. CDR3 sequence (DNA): TGCGCCAGCAGCTTGGTACCAGGGGGCGCGACAAATCAGCCCCAGCATTTT. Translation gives CASSLVPGGATNQPQHF.

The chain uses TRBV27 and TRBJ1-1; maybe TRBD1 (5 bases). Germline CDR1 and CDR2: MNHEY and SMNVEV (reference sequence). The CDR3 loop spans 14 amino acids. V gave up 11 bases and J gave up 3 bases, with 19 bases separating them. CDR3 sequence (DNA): TGTGCCTCAGGGAGGGGACGGGGGGACACTGAAGCTTTCTTT. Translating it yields CASGRGRGDTEAFF.

CDR3 protein: CASSQVISGNTIYF. As DNA, the CDR3 is TGTGCCAGCAGCCAAGTAATCTCTGGAAACACCATATATTTT. The V gene is TRBV4-2, the J gene TRBJ1-3; D gene uncertain. The CDR3 length is 14 residues. Germline V gene lookup returns CDR1 LGHNA and CDR2 YNFKEQ. V was shortened by 1 base and J by 0 bases, with 4 bases between the two germline ends.

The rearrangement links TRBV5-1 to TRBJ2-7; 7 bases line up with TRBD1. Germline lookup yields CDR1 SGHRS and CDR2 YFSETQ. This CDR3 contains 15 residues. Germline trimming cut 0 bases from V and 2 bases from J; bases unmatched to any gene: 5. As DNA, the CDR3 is TGCGCCAGCAGCTTGGTACAGGGGACGACCTACGAGCAGTACTTC. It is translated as CASSLVQGTTYEQYF.

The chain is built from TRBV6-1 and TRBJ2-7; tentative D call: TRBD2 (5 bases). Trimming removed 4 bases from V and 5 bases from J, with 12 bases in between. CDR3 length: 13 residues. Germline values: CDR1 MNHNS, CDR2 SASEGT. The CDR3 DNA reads TGTGCCAGCAGTGCCGGAGGTCTGGACGAGCAGTACTTC. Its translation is CASSAGGLDEQYF.

CDR3: CASSIDREGGRTGELFF. For the CDR3, the DNA is TGTGCCAGTAGTATAGATCGAGAGGGAGGGAGGACCGGGGAGCTGTTTTTT. The genes are TRBV19 and TRBJ2-2, with 7 bases aligning to TRBD2. V lost 0 bases to trimming and J lost 5 bases; unmatched junction nucleotides: 9. This CDR3 is built from 17 residues. Germline CDR1 is LNHDA and CDR2 is SQIVND (reference sequence).

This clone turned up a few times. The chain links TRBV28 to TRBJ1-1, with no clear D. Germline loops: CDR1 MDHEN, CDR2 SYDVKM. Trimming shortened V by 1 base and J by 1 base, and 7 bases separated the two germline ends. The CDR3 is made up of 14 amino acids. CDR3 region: CASSLSLGNTEAFF. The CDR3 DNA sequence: TGTGCCAGCAGTTTATCGCTGGGGAACACTGAAGCTTTCTTT.

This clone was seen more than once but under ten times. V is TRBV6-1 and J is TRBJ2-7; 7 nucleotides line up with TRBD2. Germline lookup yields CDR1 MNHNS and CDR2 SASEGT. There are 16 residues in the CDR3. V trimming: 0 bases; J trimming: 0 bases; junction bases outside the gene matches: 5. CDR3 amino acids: CASSEALLAPSYEQYF. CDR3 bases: TGTGCCAGCAGTGAAGCGCTACTAGCGCCCTCCTACGAGCAGTACTTC.

CDR3 sequence (DNA): TGCGCCAGCAGCTTCGGAGGCCAAGAGACCCAGTACTTC. It translates to CASSFGGQETQYF. The rearrangement joins TRBV5-1 to TRBJ2-5, with D tentatively TRBD2 (5 bases). The CDR3 totals 13 residues. The V gene's germline CDR1 is SGHRS and CDR2 YFSETQ. V lost 2 bases to trimming and J lost 1 base, with 6 bases between them.

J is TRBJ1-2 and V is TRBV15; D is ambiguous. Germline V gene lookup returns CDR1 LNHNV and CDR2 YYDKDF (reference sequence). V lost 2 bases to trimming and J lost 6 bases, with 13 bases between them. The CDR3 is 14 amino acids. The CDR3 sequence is CATSRQDRADGYTF. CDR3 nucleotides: TGTGCCACCAGCAGACAGGATAGGGCTGATGGCTACACCTTC.

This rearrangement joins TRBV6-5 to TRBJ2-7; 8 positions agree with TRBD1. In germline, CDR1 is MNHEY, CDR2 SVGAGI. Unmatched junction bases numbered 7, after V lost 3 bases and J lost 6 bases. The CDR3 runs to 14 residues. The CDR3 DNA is TGTGCCAGCAGTTATCTGCAGGGGGCGGGCGAGCAGTACTTC. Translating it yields CASSYLQGAGEQYF.

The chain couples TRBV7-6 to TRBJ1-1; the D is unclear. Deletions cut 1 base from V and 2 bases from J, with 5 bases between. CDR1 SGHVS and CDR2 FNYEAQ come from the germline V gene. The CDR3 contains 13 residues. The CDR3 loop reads CASSLGENTEAFF. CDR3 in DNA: TGTGCCAGCAGCTTAGGAGAAAACACTGAAGCTTTCTTT.

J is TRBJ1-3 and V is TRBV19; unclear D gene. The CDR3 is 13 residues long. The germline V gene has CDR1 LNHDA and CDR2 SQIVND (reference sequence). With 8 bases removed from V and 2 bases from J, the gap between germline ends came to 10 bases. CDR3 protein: CASATGAGNTIYF. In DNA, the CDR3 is TGTGCCAGTGCGACTGGGGCTGGAAACACCATATATTTT.

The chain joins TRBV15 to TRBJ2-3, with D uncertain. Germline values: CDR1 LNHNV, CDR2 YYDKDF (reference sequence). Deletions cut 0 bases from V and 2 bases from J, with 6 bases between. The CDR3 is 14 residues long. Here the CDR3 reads CATSRDPATDTQYF. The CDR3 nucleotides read TGTGCCACCAGCAGAGATCCGGCCACAGATACGCAGTATTTT.

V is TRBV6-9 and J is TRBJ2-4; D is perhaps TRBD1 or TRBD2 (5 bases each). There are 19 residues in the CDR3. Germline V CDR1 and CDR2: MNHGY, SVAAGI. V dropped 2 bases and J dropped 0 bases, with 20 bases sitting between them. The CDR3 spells CASSYGARGGDRAKNIQYF. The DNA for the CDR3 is TGTGCCAGCAGTTATGGGGCTCGGGGTGGGGATAGAGCCAAAAACATTCAGTACTTC.

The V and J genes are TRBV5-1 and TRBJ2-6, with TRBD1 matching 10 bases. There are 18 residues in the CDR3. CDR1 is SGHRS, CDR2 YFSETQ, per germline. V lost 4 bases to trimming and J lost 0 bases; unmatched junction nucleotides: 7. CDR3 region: CASSPGGQGISGANVLTF. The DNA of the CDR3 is TGCGCCAGCAGCCCCGGGGGACAGGGGATCTCTGGGGCCAACGTCCTGACTTTC.

Written as DNA, the CDR3 is TGTGCCAGCAGCCCCCAGACAGGGTCGAACACCGGGGAGCTGTTTTTT. Its protein is CASSPQTGSNTGELFF. This chain joins TRBV7-2 and TRBJ2-2; 7 nucleotides line up with TRBD1. CDR1 is SGHTA, CDR2 FQGNSA, per germline. The CDR3 consists of 16 residues. Losses at the gene ends were 5 bases for V and 0 bases for J; bases not matched to a gene: 6.

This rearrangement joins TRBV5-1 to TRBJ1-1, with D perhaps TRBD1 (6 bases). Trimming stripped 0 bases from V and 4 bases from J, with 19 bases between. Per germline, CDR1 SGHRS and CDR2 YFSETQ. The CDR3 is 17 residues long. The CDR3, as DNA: TGCGCCAGCAGCTTGGCGGGTGGGGGCTACAGGAGCACTGAAGCTTTCTTT. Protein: CASSLAGGGYRSTEAFF.

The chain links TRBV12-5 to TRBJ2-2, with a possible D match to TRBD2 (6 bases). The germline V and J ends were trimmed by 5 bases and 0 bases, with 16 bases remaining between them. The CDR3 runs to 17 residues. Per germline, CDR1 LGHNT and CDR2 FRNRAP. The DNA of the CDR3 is TGTGCTAGTGGTCCCTGGGGGGTAGGAGCGAACACCGGGGAGCTGTTTTTT. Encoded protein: CASGPWGVGANTGELFF. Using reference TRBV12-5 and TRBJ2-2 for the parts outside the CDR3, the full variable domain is DARVTQTPRHKVTEMGQEVTMRCQPILGHNTVFWYRQTMMQGLELLAYFRNRAPLDDSGMPKDRFSAEMPDATLATLKIQPSEPRDSAVYFCASGPWGVGANTGELFFGEGSRLTVL.

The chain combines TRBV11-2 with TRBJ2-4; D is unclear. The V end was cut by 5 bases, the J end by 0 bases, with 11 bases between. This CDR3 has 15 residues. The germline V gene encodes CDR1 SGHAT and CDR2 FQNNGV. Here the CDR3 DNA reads TGTGCCAGCAGCCAGGTTCTCACAGCCAAAAACATTCAGTACTTC. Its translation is CASSQVLTAKNIQYF.

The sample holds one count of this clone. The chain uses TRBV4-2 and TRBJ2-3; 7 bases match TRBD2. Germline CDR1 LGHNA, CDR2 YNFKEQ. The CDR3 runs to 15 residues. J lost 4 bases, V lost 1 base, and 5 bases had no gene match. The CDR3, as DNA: TGTGCCAGCAGCCAAGGGGGGGGAGAGGCAGATACGCAGTATTTT. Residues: CASSQGGGEADTQYF.

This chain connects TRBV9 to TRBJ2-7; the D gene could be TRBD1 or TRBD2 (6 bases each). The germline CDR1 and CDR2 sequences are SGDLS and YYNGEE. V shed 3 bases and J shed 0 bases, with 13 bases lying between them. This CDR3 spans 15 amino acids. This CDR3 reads CASSAGDIHSYEQYF. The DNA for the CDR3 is TGTGCCAGCAGCGCGGGGGACATTCACTCCTACGAGCAGTACTTC.

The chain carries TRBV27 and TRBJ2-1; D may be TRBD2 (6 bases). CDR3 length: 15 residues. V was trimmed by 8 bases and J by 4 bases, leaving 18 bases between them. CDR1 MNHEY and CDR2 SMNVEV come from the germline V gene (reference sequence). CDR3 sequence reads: CASVPQTGVYNEQFF. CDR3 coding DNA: TGTGCCAGCGTCCCCCAAACGGGGGTTTACAATGAGCAGTTCTTC.

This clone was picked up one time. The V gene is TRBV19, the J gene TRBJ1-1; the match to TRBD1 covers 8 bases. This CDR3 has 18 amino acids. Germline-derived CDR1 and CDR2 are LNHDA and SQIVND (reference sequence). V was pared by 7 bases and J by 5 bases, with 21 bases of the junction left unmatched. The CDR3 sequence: CASTPGRTGRGGWTEAFF. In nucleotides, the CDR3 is TGTGCCAGTACCCCCGGGAGGACAGGGAGAGGAGGGTGGACTGAAGCTTTCTTT.

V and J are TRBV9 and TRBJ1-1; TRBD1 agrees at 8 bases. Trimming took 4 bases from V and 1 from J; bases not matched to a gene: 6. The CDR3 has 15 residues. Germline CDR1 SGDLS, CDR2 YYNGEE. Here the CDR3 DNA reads TGTGCCAGCAGCTCAAGGACAGGGACGAACACTGAAGCTTTCTTT. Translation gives CASSSRTGTNTEAFF.

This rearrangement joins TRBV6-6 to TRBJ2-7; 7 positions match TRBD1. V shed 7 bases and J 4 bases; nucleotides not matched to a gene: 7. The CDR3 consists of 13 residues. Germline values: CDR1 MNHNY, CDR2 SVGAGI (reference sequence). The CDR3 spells CASNTGARYEQYF. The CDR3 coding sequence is TGTGCCAGCAATACAGGGGCGCGTTACGAGCAGTACTTC.

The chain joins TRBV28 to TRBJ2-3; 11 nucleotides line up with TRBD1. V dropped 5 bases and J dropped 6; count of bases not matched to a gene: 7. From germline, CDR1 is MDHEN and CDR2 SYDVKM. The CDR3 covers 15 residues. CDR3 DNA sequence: TGTGCCAGCAGTAAGGCCGGGACAGGGGGGGATACGCAGTATTTT. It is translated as CASSKAGTGGDTQYF. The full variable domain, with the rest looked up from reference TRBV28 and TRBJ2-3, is DVKVTQSSRYLVKRTGEKVFLECVQDMDHENMFWYRQDPGLGLRLIYFSYDVKMKEKGDIPEGYSVSREKKERFSLILESASTNQTSMYLCASSKAGTGGDTQYFGPGTRLTVL.

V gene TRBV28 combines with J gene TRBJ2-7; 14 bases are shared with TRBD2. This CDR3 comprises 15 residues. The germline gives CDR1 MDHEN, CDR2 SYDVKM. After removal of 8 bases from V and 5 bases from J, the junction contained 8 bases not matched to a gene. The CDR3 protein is CASSGTSGSIDEQYF. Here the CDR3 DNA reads TGTGCCAGCTCCGGGACTAGCGGGAGTATCGACGAGCAGTACTTC.

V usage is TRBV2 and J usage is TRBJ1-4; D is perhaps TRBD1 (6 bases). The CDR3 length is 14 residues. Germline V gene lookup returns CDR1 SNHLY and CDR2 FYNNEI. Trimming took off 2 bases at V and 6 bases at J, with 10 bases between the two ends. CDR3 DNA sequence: TGTGCCAGCAGTGAAACTGGGGGCGATGAAAAACTGTTTTTT. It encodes CASSETGGDEKLFF.